This paragraph reports one T cell receptor (beta chain). This sample was included in a study of type 1 regulatory T cells. About the research overall: T-allo10 is an in vitro-generated, Tr1-enriched CD4 T cell product specific for alloantigen.

V lost 6 bases and J lost 3, with 8 bases in between. Per the germline V gene, CDR1 is LNHNV and CDR2 is YYDKDF (reference sequence). The CDR3 extends over 13 amino acids. From the reads, TCRdb called clonotypes with MiXCR, one entry per CDR3 protein. This sample has roughly 20,000 distinct CDR3 sequences, with 9.5% to 13% found just once. Sequencing used CD4+ T cells, either the whole sample or a sorted fraction (not recorded which). This TCR came from a human donor in good health. V usage is TRBV15 and J usage is TRBJ2-2, with D maybe TRBD1 (6 bases). In DNA, the CDR3 is TGTGCCACCAGTCCAGGGGACACCGGGGAGCTGTTTTTT. Translating gives CATSPGDTGELFF.